This T cell receptor beta chain was captured by sequencing in a study of control samples from healthy donors and cancer patients (dated by TCRdb to the early 2020s). Trimming takes 0 bases from V and 1 base from J, and the germline ends sit 7 bases apart. The germline V gene sets CDR1 to SGDLS and CDR2 to YYNGEE. From cysteine to phenylalanine, the CDR3 is 14 amino acids long. CDR3 DNA only is kept here, 42 bases in frame from base 1. The protocol used for the library was the immunoSEQ multiplex PCR assay. What TCRdb holds here is the immuneACCESS table cut down to in-frame rearrangements. Part of the clones is not present; checked against another copy, under half of the missing clones reflect an unresolved V gene, and the others are unexplained. Within this sample are about 94,000 clones, with over 75% of them counted one time only. The top ten clones comprise about 4% of the sample. Concerning this clone: The antigen it recognizes is unknown. Base qualities are not at hand, and no much larger clone is one base apart.

The sequence was obtained from a woman younger than 30 in good health. The sequence is built from TRBV9 and TRBJ1-1, with no reliable assignment of the D segment. The sample taken for sequencing was blood. The CDR3 in this case is CASSVGQENTEAFF. The DNA reads TGTGCCAGCAGCGTAGGGCAGGAGAACACTGAAGCTTTCTTT.